This T cell receptor beta chain was captured in a study of CD8 T cells in ankylosing spondylitis. Study-wide findings and caveats: Blood of patients with ankylosing spondylitis appeared to be characterized by a TCR beta motif of several highly homologous variants. Enrichment of disease-linked clones was reportedly significant in matched ankylosing spondylitis synovial fluid. CD8+ cells made up the disease-linked clones, which were relatively rare in peripheral blood.

Making the TCR beta libraries involved quantitative 5'-RACE with molecular barcodes. TCRdb fed the 5' RACE reads into MiXCR, producing one record per CDR3 protein. The table has about 240,000 distinct CDR3 sequences, 8.6% seen once. The CDR3 is made up of 16 amino acids. Germline assignment: CDR1 SNHLY and CDR2 FYNNEI. V lost 2 bases and J lost 4; bases outside the gene matches: 7. This clonotype has more than one count but fewer than ten. Its antigen is unidentified. This sequence joins TRBV2 and TRBJ2-1, with TRBD2 identical over 8 bases. What was sequenced was blood, either unsorted or a sorted T cell fraction (not recorded which). This clonotype originated in a male donor with ankylosing spondylitis or in good health (not recorded which). The CDR3 DNA is TGTGCCAGCAGTGAAAGGGAGCGGGGGCCGTACAATGAGCAGTTCTTC. This sequence encodes CASSERERGPYNEQFF.